This TCR beta chain comes out of a study of T cell repertoires in cytomegalovirus infection. The V gene's germline CDR1 is SQVTM and CDR2 ANQGSEA. V was shortened by 6 bases and J by 4 bases, with 16 bases between the two germline ends. The CDR3 runs 14 residues. TCRdb re-called the reads through MiXCR, storing one row per CDR3 protein. The sample holds 200,000 to 250,000 distinct CDR3 sequences; about 7% are singletons and the top ten take 5.5% to 6.5%. General study points: What dominated the ex vivo response were HLA-C-restricted CMV-specific TCR beta clonotypes.

As for this clonotype: What it binds is unknown.

The sequence came from a human donor in good health (CMV status not recorded). Some clones in this sample may be carry-over from other donors' samples. This chain uses TRBV29-1 with TRBJ1-5; TRBD1 is a possible D gene (6 bases). Sequencing was carried out using PBMCs. CDR3 sequence: CSVLSGTPNQPQHF. CDR3 coding DNA: TGCAGCGTCTTATCCGGGACACCGAATCAGCCCCAGCATTTT.